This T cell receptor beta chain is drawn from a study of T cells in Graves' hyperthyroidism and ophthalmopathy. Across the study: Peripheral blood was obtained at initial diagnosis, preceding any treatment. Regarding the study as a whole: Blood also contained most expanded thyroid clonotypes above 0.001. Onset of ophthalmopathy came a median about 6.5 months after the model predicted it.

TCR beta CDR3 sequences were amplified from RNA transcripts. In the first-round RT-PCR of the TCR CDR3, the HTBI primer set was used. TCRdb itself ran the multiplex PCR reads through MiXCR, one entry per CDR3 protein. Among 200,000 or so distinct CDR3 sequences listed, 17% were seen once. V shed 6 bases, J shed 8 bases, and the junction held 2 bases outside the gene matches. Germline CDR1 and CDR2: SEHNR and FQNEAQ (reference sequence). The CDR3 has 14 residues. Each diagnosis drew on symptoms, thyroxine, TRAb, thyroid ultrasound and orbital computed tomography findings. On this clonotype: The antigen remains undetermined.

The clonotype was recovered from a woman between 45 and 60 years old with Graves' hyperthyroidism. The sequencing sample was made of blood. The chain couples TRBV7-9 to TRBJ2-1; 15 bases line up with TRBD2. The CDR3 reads CASRGLAGGHEQFF. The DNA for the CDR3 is TGTGCCAGCAGGGGACTAGCGGGAGGACATGAGCAGTTCTTC.